A selection of T cell receptor beta chains follows, all from one sample in a study of T cells in tuberculosis. Here immunoSEQ multiplex PCR was the method, and the copy in TCRdb shows in-frame clones only, minus some. This sample yields about 50,000 clones, of which nearly 95% are seen a single time; more than 1.3% belongs to the top ten. This material consisted of PBMCs, taken at tuberculosis diagnosis. The receptors were sampled from an adult with tuberculosis. Both conserved end residues are part of each CDR3. D genes are given only for firm matches. For some rows the clone size is stated as once, few or many, or as a class when expanded; others skip it.

clone_size	v_call	j_call	d_call	cdr3_nt	cdr3_aa
NA	TRBV7-6	TRBJ2-3	TRBD2	TGTGCCAGCAGCCCCGGGACTAGCGGTGGAGATACGCAGTATTTT	CASSPGTSGGDTQYF
NA	TRBV4-3	TRBJ1-2	TRBD1	TGCGCCAGCAGCCAAGAACCCAGGGGGCGCCTCCATGGCTACACCTTC	CASSQEPRGRLHGYTF
once	TRBV10-3	TRBJ2-1	TRBD2	TGTGCCATCAGCACCGGGACTAACTACAATGAGCAGTTCTTC	CAISTGTNYNEQFF
once	TRBV7-8	TRBJ2-5	NA	TGTGCCAGCAGCTCACGGACTGGAGAGACCCAGTACTTC	CASSSRTGETQYF
NA	TRBV7-2	TRBJ1-5	NA	TGTGCCAGCAGCTTAGGCAGATCCGATCAGCCCCAGCATTTT	CASSLGRSDQPQHF
NA	TRBV9	TRBJ2-3	TRBD2	TGTGCCAGCAGTGATGGACTAGCGGTCACAGATACGCAGTATTTT	CASSDGLAVTDTQYF
once	TRBV29-1	TRBJ2-5	NA	TGCAGCGCCAAGTCGGGCAGGGGAACCGAGACCCAGTACTTC	CSAKSGRGTETQYF
NA	TRBV9	TRBJ2-3	NA	TGTGCCAGCAGCGTTTTAGGGACACCGGCAGATACGCAGTATTTT	CASSVLGTPADTQYF
NA	TRBV18	TRBJ2-1	TRBD1	TGTGCCAGCTCACCAGAGACAGGGTTGGGGCAGTTCTTC	CASSPETGLGQFF
NA	TRBV5-4	TRBJ2-7	TRBD2	TGTGCCAGCAGCTTGGGGGGGACTAGCGTGTTCTACGAGCAGTACTTC	CASSLGGTSVFYEQYF
NA	TRBV7-6	TRBJ1-1	NA	TGTGCCAGCAGCTCCGGACTAAGTGAAGCTTTCTTT	CASSSGLSEAFF
once	TRBV6-5	TRBJ1-5	NA	TGTGCCAGCAGTCCTGACAGTAGCAATCAGCCCCAGCATTTT	CASSPDSSNQPQHF
NA	TRBV4-1	TRBJ2-7	NA	TGCGCCAGCAGCCAAGTTTTCGGGACAGACCGGGGGGAGCAGTACTTC	CASSQVFGTDRGEQYF
NA	TRBV5-1	TRBJ1-2	TRBD1	TGCGCCAGCAGCCAAGCCCCCGGGACAGGGTATGGCTACACCTTC	CASSQAPGTGYGYTF
NA	TRBV19	TRBJ2-3	TRBD2	TGTGCCAGTAGTATGAAACTAGCGGGGGTCACAGATACGCAGTATTTT	CASSMKLAGVTDTQYF
NA	TRBV30	TRBJ2-7	NA	TGTGCCTGGAGTGTACGACAGCTCTCCTACGAGCAGTACTTC	CAWSVRQLSYEQYF
NA	TRBV7-6	TRBJ2-2	NA	TGTGCCAGCAGCTTAGCGGCTAGCGTGATGTTGAACACCGGGGAGCTGTTTTTT	CASSLAASVMLNTGELFF
NA	TRBV9	TRBJ2-3	NA	TGTGCCAGCAGCGTAGCTCTCACAGATACGCAGTATTTT	CASSVALTDTQYF
NA	TRBV6-6	TRBJ1-1	TRBD1	TGTGCCAGCAGTTACTTTTCGACAGGGGAAGGCACTGAAGCTTTCTTT	CASSYFSTGEGTEAFF
NA	TRBV5-6	TRBJ1-2	NA	TGTGCCAGCAGCCTACGCCAAGTCAGGGGCCATGGCTACACCTTC	CASSLRQVRGHGYTF
NA	TRBV7-3	TRBJ1-2	TRBD1	TGTGCCAGCAGCGCAAGCGTGACAGGGGGTGATGGCTACACCTTC	CASSASVTGGDGYTF
NA	TRBV13	TRBJ2-1	TRBD2	TGTGCCAGCAGTCCGTCGGGACTAGCGGGATTCGATGAGCAGTTCTTC	CASSPSGLAGFDEQFF
NA	TRBV6-5	TRBJ2-7	NA	TGTGCCAGCAGTCAACTTTTGTCGCTCGGGGAGCAGTACTTC	CASSQLLSLGEQYF
NA	TRBV19	TRBJ1-2	NA	TGTGCCAGTAGTGCCCCGGCGGGGGCAGGTGGCTACACCTTC	CASSAPAGAGGYTF
NA	TRBV29-1	TRBJ2-4	NA	TGCAGCGTTCAGGAGGGCATTCAGTACTTC	CSVQEGIQYF
NA	TRBV7-2	TRBJ2-7	TRBD1	TGTGCCAGCAGCTTATACGGGACAGGGTCCTACGAGCAGTACTTC	CASSLYGTGSYEQYF
NA	TRBV19	TRBJ2-1	TRBD2	TGTGCCAGTAGACCGAGCGGGAGTGGAAATGAGCAGTTCTTC	CASRPSGSGNEQFF
NA	TRBV10-3	TRBJ2-2	NA	TGTGCCATCAGTGTCCTCGGCGGCCCCGGGGAGCTGTTTTTT	CAISVLGGPGELFF
NA	TRBV7-9	TRBJ1-1	TRBD1	TGTGCCAGCAGCAAACAGGGGATAGGAACGACTGAAGCTTTCTTT	CASSKQGIGTTEAFF
NA	TRBV19	TRBJ1-1	NA	TGTGCCAGTAGTAGGTTACCGGGACGCCGGGGGTCTGAAGCTTTCTTT	CASSRLPGRRGSEAFF
NA	TRBV30	TRBJ2-3	TRBD2	TGTGCCTGGACTCTAGCGGGCCCTAGGGGTACGCAGTATTTT	CAWTLAGPRGTQYF